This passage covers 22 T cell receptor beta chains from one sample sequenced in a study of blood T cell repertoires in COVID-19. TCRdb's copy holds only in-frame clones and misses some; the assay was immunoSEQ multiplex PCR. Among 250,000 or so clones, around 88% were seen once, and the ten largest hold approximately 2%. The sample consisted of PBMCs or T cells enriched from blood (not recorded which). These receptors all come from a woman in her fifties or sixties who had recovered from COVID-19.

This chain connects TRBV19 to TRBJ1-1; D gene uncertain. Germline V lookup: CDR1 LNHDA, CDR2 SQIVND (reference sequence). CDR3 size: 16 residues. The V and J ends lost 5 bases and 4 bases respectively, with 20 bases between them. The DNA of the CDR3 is TGTGCCAGTAGTCCTGGAGGACGGATCTTGGGCACTGAAGCTTTCTTT. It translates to CASSPGGRILGTEAFF.

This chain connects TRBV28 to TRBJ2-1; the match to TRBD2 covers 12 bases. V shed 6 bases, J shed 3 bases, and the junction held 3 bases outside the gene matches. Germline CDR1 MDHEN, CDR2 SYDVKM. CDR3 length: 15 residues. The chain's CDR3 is CASRGLAGGYNEQFF. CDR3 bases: TGTGCCAGCAGGGGACTAGCGGGCGGCTACAATGAGCAGTTCTTC. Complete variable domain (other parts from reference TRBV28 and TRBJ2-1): DVKVTQSSRYLVKRTGEKVFLECVQDMDHENMFWYRQDPGLGLRLIYFSYDVKMKEKGDIPEGYSVSREKKERFSLILESASTNQTSMYLCASRGLAGGYNEQFFGPGTRLTVL.

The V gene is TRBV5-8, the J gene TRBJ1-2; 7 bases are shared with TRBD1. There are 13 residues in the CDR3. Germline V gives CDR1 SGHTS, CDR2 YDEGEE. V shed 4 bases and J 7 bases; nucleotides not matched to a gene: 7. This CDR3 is CASSPGTDLGYTF. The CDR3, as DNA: TGTGCCAGCAGCCCCGGGACAGACCTTGGCTACACCTTC.

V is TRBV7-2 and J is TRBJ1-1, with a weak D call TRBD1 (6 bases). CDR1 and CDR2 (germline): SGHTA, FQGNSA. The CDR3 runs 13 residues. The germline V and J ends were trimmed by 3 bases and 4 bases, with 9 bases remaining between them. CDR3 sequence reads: CASSFTGLTEAFF. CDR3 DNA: TGTGCCAGCAGCTTTACAGGGCTCACTGAAGCTTTCTTT.

CDR3 sequence: CATSTTTNTGELFF. The CDR3 region has the DNA TGTGCCACCAGCACCACAACGAACACCGGGGAGCTGTTTTTT. The gene calls are TRBV15 and TRBJ2-2; D gene uncertain. Germline assignment: CDR1 LNHNV and CDR2 YYDKDF (reference sequence). V was trimmed by 4 bases and J by 0 bases, leaving 6 bases between them. The length of the CDR3 is 14 residues.

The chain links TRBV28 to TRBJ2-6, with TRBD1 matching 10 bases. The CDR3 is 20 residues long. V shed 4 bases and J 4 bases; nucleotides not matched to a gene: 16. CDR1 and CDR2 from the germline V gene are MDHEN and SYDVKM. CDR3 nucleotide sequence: TGTGCCAGCAGTTCCCGTCACCCCGGGACAGGGGAGTCCGGGGCCAACGTCCTGACTTTC. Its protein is CASSSRHPGTGESGANVLTF. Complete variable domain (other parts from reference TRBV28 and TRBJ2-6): DVKVTQSSRYLVKRTGEKVFLECVQDMDHENMFWYRQDPGLGLRLIYFSYDVKMKEKGDIPEGYSVSREKKERFSLILESASTNQTSMYLCASSSRHPGTGESGANVLTFGAGSRLTVL.

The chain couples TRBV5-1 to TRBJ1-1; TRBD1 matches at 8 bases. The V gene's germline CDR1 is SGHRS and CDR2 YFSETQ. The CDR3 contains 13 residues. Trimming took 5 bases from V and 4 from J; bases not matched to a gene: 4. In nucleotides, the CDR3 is TGCGCCAGCAGTAATGACAGGGGCACTGAAGCTTTCTTT. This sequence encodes CASSNDRGTEAFF.

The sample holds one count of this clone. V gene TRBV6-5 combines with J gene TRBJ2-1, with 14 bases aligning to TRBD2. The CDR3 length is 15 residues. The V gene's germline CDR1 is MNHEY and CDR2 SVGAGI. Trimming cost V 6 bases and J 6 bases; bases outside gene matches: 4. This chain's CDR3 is CASRTGTSGSNEQFF. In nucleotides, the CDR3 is TGTGCCAGCAGGACCGGGACTAGCGGGAGCAATGAGCAGTTCTTC.

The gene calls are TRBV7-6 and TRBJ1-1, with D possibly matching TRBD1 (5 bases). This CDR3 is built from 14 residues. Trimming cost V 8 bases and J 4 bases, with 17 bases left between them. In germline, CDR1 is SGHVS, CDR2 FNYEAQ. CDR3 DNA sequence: TGTGCCAGCTCTATCGGGGGGTTTGGCACTGAAGCTTTCTTT. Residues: CASSIGGFGTEAFF.

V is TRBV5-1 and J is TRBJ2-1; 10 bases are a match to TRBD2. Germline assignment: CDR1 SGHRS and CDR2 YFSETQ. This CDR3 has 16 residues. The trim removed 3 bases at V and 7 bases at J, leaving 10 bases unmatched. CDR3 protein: CASSSTPGLATNEQFF. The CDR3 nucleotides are TGCGCCAGCAGCTCAACCCCGGGACTAGCGACTAATGAGCAGTTCTTC. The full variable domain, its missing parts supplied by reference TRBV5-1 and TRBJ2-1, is KAGVTQTPRYLIKTRGQQVTLSCSPISGHRSVSWYQQTPGQGLQFLFEYFSETQRNKGNFPGRFSGRQFSNSRSEMNVSTLELGDSALYLCASSSTPGLATNEQFFGPGTRLTVL.

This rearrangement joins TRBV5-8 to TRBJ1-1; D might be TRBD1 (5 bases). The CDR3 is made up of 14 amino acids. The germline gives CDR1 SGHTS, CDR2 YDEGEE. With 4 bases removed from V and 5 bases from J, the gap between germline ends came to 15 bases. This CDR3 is CASSPNRRSTEAFF. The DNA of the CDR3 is TGTGCCAGCAGCCCAAACAGGAGATCGACTGAAGCTTTCTTT.

Written as DNA, the CDR3 is TGTGCCAGCAGCCCCGGGACAGGGTTCTGGGAGACCCAGTACTTC. It encodes CASSPGTGFWETQYF. The V and J genes are TRBV7-2 and TRBJ2-5, with 9 bases lining up with TRBD1. This CDR3 has 15 amino acids. The germline V gene has CDR1 SGHTA and CDR2 FQGNSA. With 5 bases clipped from V and 5 bases from J, the junction kept 9 bases outside the gene matches.

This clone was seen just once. For the CDR3, the DNA is TGTGCCAGCAGCTTGGCGCGGAGCCCGATAAGCGCAGATACGCAGTATTTT. This translates into CASSLARSPISADTQYF. The rearrangement links TRBV5-8 to TRBJ2-3; D is unclear. The CDR3 runs to 17 residues. V was trimmed by 0 bases and J by 4 bases, leaving 18 bases between them. Germline CDR1 and CDR2: SGHTS and YDEGEE.

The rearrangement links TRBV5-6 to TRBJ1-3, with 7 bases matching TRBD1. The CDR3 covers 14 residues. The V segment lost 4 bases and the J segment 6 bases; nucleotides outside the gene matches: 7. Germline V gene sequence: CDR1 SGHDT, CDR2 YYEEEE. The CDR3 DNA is TGTGCCAGCAGCCTACAGGGGTGGAAAAACACCATATATTTT. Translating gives CASSLQGWKNTIYF.

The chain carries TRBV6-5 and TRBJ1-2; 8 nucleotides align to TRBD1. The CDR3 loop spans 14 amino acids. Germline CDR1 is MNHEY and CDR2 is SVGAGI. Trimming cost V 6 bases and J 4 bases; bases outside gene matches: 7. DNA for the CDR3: TGTGCCAGCAGGGAGGGACAGGTTCTCTATGGCTACACCTTC. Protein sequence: CASREGQVLYGYTF.

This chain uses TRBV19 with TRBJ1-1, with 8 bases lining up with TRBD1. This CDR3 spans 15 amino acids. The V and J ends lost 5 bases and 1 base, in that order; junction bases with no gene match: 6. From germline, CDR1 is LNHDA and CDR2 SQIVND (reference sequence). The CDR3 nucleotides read TGTGCCAGTAGTCCTACCGGGACAGGGAACACTGAAGCTTTCTTT. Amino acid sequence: CASSPTGTGNTEAFF.

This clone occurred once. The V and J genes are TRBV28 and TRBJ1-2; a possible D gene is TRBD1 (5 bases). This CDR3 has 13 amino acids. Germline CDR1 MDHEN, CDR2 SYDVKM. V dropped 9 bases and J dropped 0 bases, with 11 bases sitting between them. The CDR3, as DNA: TGTGCCAGTAGACAGCAACCTAACTATGGCTACACCTTC. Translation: CASRQQPNYGYTF.

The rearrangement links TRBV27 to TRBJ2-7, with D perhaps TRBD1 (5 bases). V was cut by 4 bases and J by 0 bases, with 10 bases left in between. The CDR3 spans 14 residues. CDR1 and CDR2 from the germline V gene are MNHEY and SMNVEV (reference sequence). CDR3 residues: CASSSLGASYEQYF. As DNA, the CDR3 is TGTGCCAGCAGTTCCTTAGGGGCCTCCTACGAGCAGTACTTC.

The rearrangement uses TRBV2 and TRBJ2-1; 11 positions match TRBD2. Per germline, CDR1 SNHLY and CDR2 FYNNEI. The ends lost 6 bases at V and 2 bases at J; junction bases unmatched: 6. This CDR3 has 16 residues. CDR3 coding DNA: TGTGCCAGCAGGATTCAACTAGCGGGAGCCTACAATGAGCAGTTCTTC. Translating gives CASRIQLAGAYNEQFF.

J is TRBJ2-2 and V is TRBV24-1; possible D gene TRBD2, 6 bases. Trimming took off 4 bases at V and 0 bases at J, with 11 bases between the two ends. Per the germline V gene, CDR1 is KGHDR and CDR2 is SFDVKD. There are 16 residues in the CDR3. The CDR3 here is CATSDLSGANTGELFF. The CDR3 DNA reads TGTGCCACCAGTGACCTTAGCGGAGCGAACACCGGGGAGCTGTTTTTT.

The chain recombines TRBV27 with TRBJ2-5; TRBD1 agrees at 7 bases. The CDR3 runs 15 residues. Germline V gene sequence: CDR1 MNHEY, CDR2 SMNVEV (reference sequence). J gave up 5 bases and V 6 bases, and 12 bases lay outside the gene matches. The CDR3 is CASSLRGLGVETQYF. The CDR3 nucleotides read TGTGCCAGCAGCTTGAGGGGGCTAGGGGTGGAGACCCAGTACTTC.

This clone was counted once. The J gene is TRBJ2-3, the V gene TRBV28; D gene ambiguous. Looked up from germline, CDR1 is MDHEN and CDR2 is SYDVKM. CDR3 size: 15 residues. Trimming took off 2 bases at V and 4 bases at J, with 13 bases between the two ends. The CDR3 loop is CASSLIGPQADTQYF. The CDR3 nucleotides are TGTGCCAGCAGTTTAATAGGCCCCCAGGCAGATACGCAGTATTTT.